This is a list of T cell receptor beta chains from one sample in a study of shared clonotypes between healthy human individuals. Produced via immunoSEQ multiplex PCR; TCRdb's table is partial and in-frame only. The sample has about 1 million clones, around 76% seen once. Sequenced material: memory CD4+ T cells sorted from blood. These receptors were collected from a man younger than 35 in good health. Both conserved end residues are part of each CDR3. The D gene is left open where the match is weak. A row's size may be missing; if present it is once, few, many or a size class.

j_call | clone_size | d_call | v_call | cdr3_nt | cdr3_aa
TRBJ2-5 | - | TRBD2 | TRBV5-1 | TGCGCCAGCAGTTACTCCGGGACTAGCGGAGAGACCCAGTACTTC | CASSYSGTSGETQYF
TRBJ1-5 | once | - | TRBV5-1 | TGCGCCAGCAGCCATAACCGAGACGGGACATCGTATCATCAGCCCCAGCATTTT | CASSHNRDGTSYHQPQHF
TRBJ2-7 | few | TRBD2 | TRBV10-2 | TGCGCCAGCAGTCCTAGCGGGTACTACGAGCAGTACTTC | CASSPSGYYEQYF
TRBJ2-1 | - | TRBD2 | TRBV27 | TGTGCCAGCAGTCCTCTCGCTAGCGGGAGTATCAATGAGCAGTTCTTC | CASSPLASGSINEQFF
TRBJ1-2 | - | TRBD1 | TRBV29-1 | TGCAGCGCCGGACAGGAACGTAGCTACACCTTC | CSAGQERSYTF
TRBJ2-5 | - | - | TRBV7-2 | TGTGCCAGCAGCTTAGCTGCCTCACCCGGGCAAGAGACCCAGTACTTC | CASSLAASPGQETQYF
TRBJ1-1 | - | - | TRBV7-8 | TGTGCCAGCAGCTTAGCAGCCTTGGACGGGAACACTGAAGCTTTCTTT | CASSLAALDGNTEAFF
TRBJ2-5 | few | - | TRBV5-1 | TGCGCCAGCAGCATCACAGGCCAAGAGACCCAGTACTTC | CASSITGQETQYF
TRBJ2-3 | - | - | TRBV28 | TGTGCCAGCCTCCGACCCTCGGCCGGACGCACAGATACGCAGTATTTT | CASLRPSAGRTDTQYF
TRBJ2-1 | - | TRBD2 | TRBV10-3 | TGTGCCATCAGTGGAACTAGCGGGTCCTACAATGAGCAGTTCTTC | CAISGTSGSYNEQFF
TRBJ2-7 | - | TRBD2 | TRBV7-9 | TGTGCCAGCAGCTCCCCCGGACTAGCTAACTACGAGCAGTACTTC | CASSSPGLANYEQYF
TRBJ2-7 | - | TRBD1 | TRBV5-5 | TGTGCCAGCAGGTCGGGACAGGGCCTCTACGAGCAGTACTTC | CASRSGQGLYEQYF
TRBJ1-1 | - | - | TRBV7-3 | TGTGCCAGCAGCCCGAGAGCAAACACTGAAGCTTTCTTT | CASSPRANTEAFF
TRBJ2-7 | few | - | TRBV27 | TGTGCCAGCAGTCTCTACGAGCAGTACTTC | CASSLYEQYF
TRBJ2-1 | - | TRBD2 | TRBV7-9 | TGTGCCAGCAGCTTACCGGGACTAGCGGGAGCTGAGCAGTTCTTC | CASSLPGLAGAEQFF
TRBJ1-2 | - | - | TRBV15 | TGTGCCACCAGCACCGGCGGCAAACTAGCTAACTATGGCTACACCTTC | CATSTGGKLANYGYTF